The 11 T cell receptor beta chains below all came from one sample that was sequenced in a study of T cell responses to AZD1222 COVID-19 vaccine. Libraries were prepared by immunoSEQ multiplex PCR; TCRdb keeps only in-frame clonotypes and omits some of them. The sample yields 150,000 to 160,000 clones, roughly 90% seen once. The sequences come from peripheral blood, collected 28 days after the second AZD1222 dose. The receptors stem from an adult who received the AZD1222 COVID-19 vaccine.

V and J are TRBV7-3 and TRBJ2-3; 9 nucleotides line up with TRBD2. CDR1 is SGHTA, CDR2 FQGTGA, per germline. Germline trimming cut 3 bases from V and 4 bases from J; bases unmatched to any gene: 5. The CDR3 has 15 residues. CDR3 coding DNA: TGTGCCAGCAGCTTTAGCGGGAGCCCCGCAGATACGCAGTATTTT. This codes for CASSFSGSPADTQYF.

This chain links TRBV7-2 with TRBJ1-6, with 8 bases fitting TRBD1. V lost 2 bases, J lost 0 bases, and 0 bases stayed unmatched. The V gene's germline CDR1 is SGHTA and CDR2 FQGNSA. The CDR3 has 16 residues. The CDR3 spells CASSLQGASYNSPLHF. CDR3 DNA sequence: TGTGCCAGCAGCTTACAGGGGGCCTCCTATAATTCACCCCTCCACTTT.

A single count supports this clone. This CDR3 reads CASSSRTGGGSGGYTF. CDR3 sequence (DNA): TGTGCCAGCAGCTCCCGGACAGGGGGCGGTTCGGGCGGCTACACCTTC. J is TRBJ1-2 and V is TRBV13; 11 bases are shared with TRBD1. The CDR3 runs to 16 residues. Germline lookup yields CDR1 PRHDT and CDR2 FYEKMQ (reference sequence). V lost 4 bases to trimming and J lost 8 bases; unmatched junction nucleotides: 12.

This chain joins TRBV18 and TRBJ1-4, with 8 bases lining up with TRBD1. V shed 3 bases and J 7 bases; nucleotides not matched to a gene: 4. There are 14 residues in the CDR3. The germline V gene has CDR1 KGHSH and CDR2 LQKENI. CDR3: CASSPGRGPEKLFF. DNA for the CDR3: TGTGCCAGCTCACCGGGCAGGGGGCCTGAAAAACTGTTTTTT.

The V call is TRBV18, the J call TRBJ1-4, with D hard to call. Trimming took off 3 bases at V and 8 bases at J, with 19 bases between the two ends. The germline V gene encodes CDR1 KGHSH and CDR2 LQKENI. This CDR3 is 16 amino acids long. The CDR3 region has the DNA TGTGCCAGCTCACCTACGTCTGGTTTCGCGGAGGAAAAACTGTTTTTT. This gives the protein CASSPTSGFAEEKLFF.

As concerns this clone: The junction differs from germline at one of its ends, possibly a read error. V gene TRBV7-7 combines with J gene TRBJ2-3, with D possibly being TRBD1 or TRBD2 (5 bases each). The V gene's germline CDR1 is SSHAT and CDR2 FNYEAQ (reference sequence). The CDR3 loop spans 14 amino acids. The CDR3 is CASSLGVSTDTQYF. CDR3 DNA: TGTGCTAGCAGCTTGGGGGTTAGCACAGATACGCAGTATTTT. Together with reference TRBV7-7 and TRBJ2-3, the CDR3 gives the full variable domain: GAGVSQSPRYKVTKRGQDVTLRCDPISSHATLYWYQQALGQGPEFLTYFNYEAQPDKSGLPSDRFSAERPEGSISTLTIQRTEQRDSAMYRCASSLGVSTDTQYFGPGTRLTVL.

The genes are TRBV3-1 (or the pseudogene TRBV3-2) and TRBJ1-1, with D maybe TRBD1 (5 bases). Germline V gives CDR1 LGHDT, CDR2 YNNKEL (reference sequence). The length of the CDR3 is 13 residues. V was pared by 4 bases and J by 6 bases, with 12 bases between. The CDR3 spells CASSPRGAAEAFF. The CDR3 DNA sequence: TGTGCCAGCAGCCCAAGGGGTGCGGCTGAAGCTTTCTTT.

The V call is TRBV19, the J call TRBJ2-7; TRBD2 matches at 9 bases. The CDR3 length is 15 residues. Germline loops: CDR1 LNHDA, CDR2 SQIVND (reference sequence). Trimming at V came to 5 bases and at J to 2 bases, leaving 7 bases not matched to a gene. The CDR3 bases are TGTGCCAGTAGTCCTAGACTAGCGGTAACCTACGAGCAGTACTTC. It encodes CASSPRLAVTYEQYF. Full variable domain (remainder filled in from reference TRBV19 and TRBJ2-7): DGGITQSPKYLFRKEGQNVTLSCEQNLNHDAMYWYRQDPGQGLRLIYYSQIVNDFQKGDIAEGYSVSREKKESFPLTVTSAQKNPTAFYLCASSPRLAVTYEQYFGPGTRLTVT.

This clone was recorded a few times. J is TRBJ2-1 and V is TRBV6-5; D remains ambiguous. The CDR3 covers 15 residues. The V end lost 4 bases, the J end lost 0 bases, and 10 bases lay between the germline ends. CDR1 MNHEY and CDR2 SVGAGI come from the germline V gene. The CDR3 sequence is CASSSDLNSYNEQFF. In DNA form, the CDR3 reads TGTGCCAGCAGTTCCGACCTTAACTCCTACAATGAGCAGTTCTTC.

The J gene is TRBJ2-7, the V gene TRBV7-9; D remains ambiguous. V was trimmed by 3 bases and J by 0 bases, leaving 15 bases between them. There are 16 residues in the CDR3. Germline CDR1 is SEHNR and CDR2 is FQNEAQ (reference sequence). CDR3 residues: CASSLPNLLFSYEQYF. The DNA of the CDR3 is TGTGCCAGCAGCTTGCCCAATTTATTATTCTCCTACGAGCAGTACTTC.

This chain links TRBV24-1 with TRBJ1-3; D is uncertain. This CDR3 has 12 residues. V dropped 5 bases and J dropped 3 bases, with 4 bases sitting between them. Germline loops: CDR1 KGHDR, CDR2 SFDVKD. The CDR3 region is CATSGHGNTIYF. For the CDR3, the DNA is TGTGCCACCAGTGGTCATGGAAACACCATATATTTT.